The clone carrying this T cell receptor (beta chain) was recorded once. These data originate in a study of blood T cell repertoires in COVID-19. As for the study in general: Italy, Spain and the United States were the sources of the convalescent and acute COVID-19 samples.

Germline CDR1 and CDR2: LNHDA and SQIVND (reference sequence). The CDR3 is made up of 14 amino acids. J lost 6 bases, V lost 4 bases, and 6 bases had no gene match. In the authors' methods: Amplifying reference gene primers gave estimates of nucleated cell counts. The data were produced by immunoSEQ multiplex PCR, yet TCRdb's version contains in-frame clones alone and is incomplete. That table is the source of V, J and clone size, and D and trimming were worked out from the DNA. The data show a few hundred thousand clones, 80% to 85% seen once. The specimen was peripheral blood. The TCR originated in a human donor in a cohort sampled during active COVID-19. The chain has TRBV19 and TRBJ1-5, with 7 bases aligning to TRBD1. CDR3 sequence: CASSTGQSGQPQHF. CDR3 DNA sequence: TGTGCCAGTAGTACGGGACAGAGCGGTCAGCCCCAGCATTTT.